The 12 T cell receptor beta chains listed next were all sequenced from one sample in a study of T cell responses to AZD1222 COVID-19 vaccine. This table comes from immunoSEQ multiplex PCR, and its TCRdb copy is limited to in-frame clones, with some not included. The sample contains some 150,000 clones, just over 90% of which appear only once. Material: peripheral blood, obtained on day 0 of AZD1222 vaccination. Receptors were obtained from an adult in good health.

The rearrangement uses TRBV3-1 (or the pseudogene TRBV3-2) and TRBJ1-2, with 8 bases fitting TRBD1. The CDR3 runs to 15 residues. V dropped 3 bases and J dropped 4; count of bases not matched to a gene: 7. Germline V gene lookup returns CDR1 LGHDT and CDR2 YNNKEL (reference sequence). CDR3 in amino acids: CASSQQGAQSYGYTF. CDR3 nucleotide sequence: TGTGCCAGCAGCCAGCAGGGGGCGCAGAGCTATGGCTACACCTTC.

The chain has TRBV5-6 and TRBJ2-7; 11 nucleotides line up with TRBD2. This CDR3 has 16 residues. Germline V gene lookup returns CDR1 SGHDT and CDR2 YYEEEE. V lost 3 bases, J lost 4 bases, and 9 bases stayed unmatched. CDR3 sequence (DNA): TGTGCCAGCAGCTGGATAGCGGGAGGGGTACTGTACGAGCAGTACTTC. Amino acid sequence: CASSWIAGGVLYEQYF.

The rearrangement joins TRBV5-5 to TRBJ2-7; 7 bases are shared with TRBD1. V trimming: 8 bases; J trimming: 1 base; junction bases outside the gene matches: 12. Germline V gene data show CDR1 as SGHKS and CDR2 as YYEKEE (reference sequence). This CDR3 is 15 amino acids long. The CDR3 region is CASWFDNRGSYEQYF. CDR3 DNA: TGTGCCAGTTGGTTTGATAACAGGGGTTCCTACGAGCAGTACTTC.

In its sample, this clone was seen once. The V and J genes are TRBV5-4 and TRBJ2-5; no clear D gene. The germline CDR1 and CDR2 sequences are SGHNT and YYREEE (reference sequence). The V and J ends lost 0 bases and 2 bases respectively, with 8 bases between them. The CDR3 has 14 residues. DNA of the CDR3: TGTGCCAGCAGCTTGGCACCCACTCAAGAGACCCAGTACTTC. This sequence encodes CASSLAPTQETQYF.

The CDR3 is CASSRDSSPSNEQFF. As DNA, the CDR3 is TGTGCCAGCAGCCGGGATAGCAGTCCCTCCAATGAGCAGTTCTTC. The chain employs TRBV3-1 (or the pseudogene TRBV3-2) and TRBJ2-1; D gene uncertain. Germline assignment: CDR1 LGHDT and CDR2 YNNKEL (reference sequence). This CDR3 is built from 15 residues. The V end was cut by 4 bases, the J end by 6 bases, with 16 bases between.

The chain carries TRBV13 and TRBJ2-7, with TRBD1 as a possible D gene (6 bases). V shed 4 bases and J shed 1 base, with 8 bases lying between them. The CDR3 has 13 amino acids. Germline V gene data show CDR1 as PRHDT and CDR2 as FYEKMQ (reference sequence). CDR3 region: CASSSQGSYEQYF. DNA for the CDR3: TGTGCCAGCAGCTCACAGGGTTCCTACGAGCAGTACTTC.

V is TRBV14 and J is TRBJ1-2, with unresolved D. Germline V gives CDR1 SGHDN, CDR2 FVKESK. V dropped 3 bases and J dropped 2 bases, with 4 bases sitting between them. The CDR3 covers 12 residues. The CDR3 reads CASSQGNYGYTF. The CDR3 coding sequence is TGTGCCAGCAGCCAGGGGAACTATGGCTACACCTTC.

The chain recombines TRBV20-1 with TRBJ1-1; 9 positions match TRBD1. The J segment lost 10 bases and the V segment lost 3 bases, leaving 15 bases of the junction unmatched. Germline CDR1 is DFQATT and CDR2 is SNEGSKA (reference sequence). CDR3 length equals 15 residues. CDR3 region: CSASDKITGGGGAFF. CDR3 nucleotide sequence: TGCAGTGCTAGTGACAAGATTACAGGGGGCGGAGGAGCTTTCTTT.

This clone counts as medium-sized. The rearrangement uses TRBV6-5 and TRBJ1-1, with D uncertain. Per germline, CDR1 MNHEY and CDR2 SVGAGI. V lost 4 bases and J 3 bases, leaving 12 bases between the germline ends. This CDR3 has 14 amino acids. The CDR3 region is CASSLVQVHTEAFF. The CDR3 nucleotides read TGTGCCAGCAGTTTGGTCCAGGTCCACACTGAAGCTTTCTTT.

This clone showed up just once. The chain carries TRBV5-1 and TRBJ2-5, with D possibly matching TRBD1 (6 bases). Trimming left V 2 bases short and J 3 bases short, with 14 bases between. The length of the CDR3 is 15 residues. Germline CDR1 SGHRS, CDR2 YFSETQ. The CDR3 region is CASSFQGPRKETQYF. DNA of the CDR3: TGCGCCAGCAGCTTTCAGGGGCCAAGAAAAGAGACCCAGTACTTC.

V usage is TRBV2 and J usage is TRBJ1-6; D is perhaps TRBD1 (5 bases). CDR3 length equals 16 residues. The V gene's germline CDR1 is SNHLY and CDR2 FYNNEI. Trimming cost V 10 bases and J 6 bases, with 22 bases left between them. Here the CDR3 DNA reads TGTGCCATCCGGGGGGTCCGGGGTGGCCTTAATTCACCCCTCCACTTT. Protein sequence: CAIRGVRGGLNSPLHF. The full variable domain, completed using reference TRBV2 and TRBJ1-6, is EPEVTQTPSHQVTQMGQEVILRCVPISNHLYFYWYRQILGQKVEFLVSFYNNEISEKSEIFDDQFSVERPDGSNFTLKIRSTKLEDSAMYFCAIRGVRGGLNSPLHFGNGTRLTVT.

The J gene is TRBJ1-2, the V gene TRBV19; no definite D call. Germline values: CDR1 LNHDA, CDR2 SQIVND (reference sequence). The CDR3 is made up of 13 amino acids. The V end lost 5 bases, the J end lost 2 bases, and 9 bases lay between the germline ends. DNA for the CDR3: TGTGCCAGTAGTTACGCGGCCAACTATGGCTACACCTTC. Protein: CASSYAANYGYTF.